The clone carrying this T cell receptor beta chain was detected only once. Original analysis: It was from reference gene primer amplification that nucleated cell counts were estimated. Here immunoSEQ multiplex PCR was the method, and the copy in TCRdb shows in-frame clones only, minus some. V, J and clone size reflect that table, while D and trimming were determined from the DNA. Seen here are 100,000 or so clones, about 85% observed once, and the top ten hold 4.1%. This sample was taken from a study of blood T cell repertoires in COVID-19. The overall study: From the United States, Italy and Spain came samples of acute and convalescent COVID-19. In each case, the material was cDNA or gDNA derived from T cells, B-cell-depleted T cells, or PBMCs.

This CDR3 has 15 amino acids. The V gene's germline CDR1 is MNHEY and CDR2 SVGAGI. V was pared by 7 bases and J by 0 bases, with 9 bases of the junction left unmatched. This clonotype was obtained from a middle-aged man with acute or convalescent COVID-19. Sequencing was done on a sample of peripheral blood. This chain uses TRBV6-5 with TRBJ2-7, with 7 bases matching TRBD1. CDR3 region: CASKIGTARSYEQYF. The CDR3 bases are TGTGCCAGCAAAATCGGGACAGCGCGCTCCTACGAGCAGTACTTC.